These 7 T cell receptor beta chains share one sample of origin, sequenced in a study of CD4 T cells in relation to SARS-CoV-2 and coronaviruses. Before the COVID-19 pandemic, during about 2011-2019, CD4+ T cells were taken from unexposed donors. CD4+ T cells were isolated from the cells after around 10 days of culture. Generated by immunoSEQ multiplex PCR, the TCRdb table keeps only in-frame clones and is missing some. The table lists around 26,000 clones, roughly 69% of them singletons. Antigens for these TCRs are unknown. Specimen: CD4+ T cells from PBMCs, cultured in vitro. All receptors derive from a human donor in good health.

This sequence joins TRBV18 and TRBJ2-7; 13 nucleotides match TRBD2. V was pared by 3 bases and J by 0 bases, with 8 bases of the junction left unmatched. This CDR3 is built from 18 residues. Germline CDR1 reads KGHSH; CDR2 reads LQKENI. The DNA for the CDR3 is TGTGCCAGCTCACCCGGGACTAGCGGGATCGAGGGCTCCTACGAGCAGTACTTC. Translation: CASSPGTSGIEGSYEQYF.

The chain links TRBV7-9 to TRBJ2-3; TRBD2 agrees at 8 bases. Unmatched junction bases numbered 5, after V lost 1 base and J lost 2 bases. The CDR3 spans 16 residues. Germline CDR1 and CDR2: SEHNR and FQNEAQ (reference sequence). CDR3 protein: CASSLGIAGTTDTQYF. CDR3 bases: TGTGCCAGCAGCTTAGGGATAGCGGGGACCACAGATACGCAGTATTTT.

The chain has TRBV7-9 and TRBJ2-5; 8 bases line up with TRBD2. The CDR3 length is 15 residues. V trimming: 7 bases; J trimming: 6 bases; junction bases outside the gene matches: 13. CDR1 is SEHNR and CDR2 is FQNEAQ in the germline V gene (reference sequence). The CDR3 here is CASTSGPGGVKTQYF. DNA of the CDR3: TGTGCCAGCACCTCCGGGCCCGGGGGGGTGAAGACCCAGTACTTC. Together with reference TRBV7-9 and TRBJ2-5, the CDR3 gives the full variable domain: DTGVSQNPRHKITKRGQNVTFRCDPISEHNRLYWYRQTLGQGPEFLTYFQNEAQLEKSRLLSDRFSAERPKGSFSTLEIQRTEQGDSAMYLCASTSGPGGVKTQYFGPGTRLLVL.

The chain joins TRBV2 to TRBJ2-5, with TRBD1 identical over 8 bases. There are 14 residues in the CDR3. In germline, CDR1 is SNHLY, CDR2 FYNNEI. With 7 bases clipped from V and 5 bases from J, the junction kept 9 bases outside the gene matches. CDR3: CASKKDRAGETQYF. The CDR3 bases are TGTGCCAGCAAAAAGGACAGGGCCGGGGAGACCCAGTACTTC.

Here the CDR3 reads CASSEAGIAPYNEQFF. The CDR3 DNA reads TGCGCCAGCAGCGAAGCCGGAATAGCCCCTTACAATGAGCAGTTCTTC. The V and J genes are TRBV4-3 and TRBJ2-1, with D uncertain. The CDR3 covers 16 residues. Germline V lookup: CDR1 LGHNA, CDR2 YSLEER. Trimming pared 5 bases from V and 4 bases from J, leaving 18 bases between.

The chain uses TRBV18 and TRBJ2-6; 7 nucleotides align to TRBD1. There are 18 residues in the CDR3. V lost 3 bases to trimming and J lost 7 bases; unmatched junction nucleotides: 15. Looked up from germline, CDR1 is KGHSH and CDR2 is LQKENI. Here the CDR3 DNA reads TGTGCCAGCTCACCCAGCCGGGACAGCAACTCTAGAGCCAACGTCCTGACTTTC. Protein sequence: CASSPSRDSNSRANVLTF.

V is TRBV5-1 and J is TRBJ1-2; TRBD1 aligns across 7 bases. CDR1 is SGHRS, CDR2 YFSETQ, per germline. V shed 0 bases, J shed 2 bases, and the junction held 1 base outside the gene matches. The CDR3 contains 14 residues. This CDR3 is CASSLEGQNYGYTF. The DNA of the CDR3 is TGCGCCAGCAGCTTGGAGGGACAGAACTATGGCTACACCTTC.